The TCR beta chain under discussion was sequenced for a study of shared clonotypes between healthy human individuals. Germline-derived CDR1 and CDR2 are SGHVS and FQNEAQ. The trim removed 2 bases at V and 2 bases at J, leaving 8 bases unmatched. The CDR3 extends over 16 amino acids. The run depth of the assay was deep. The data were produced by immunoSEQ multiplex PCR, yet TCRdb's version contains in-frame clones alone and is incomplete. The sample has around 690,000 clones, 80% to 95% seen once. Details on this clone: Its target is unknown.

What CD8 memory combined were CD45RO+ cells and CCR7-negative CD45RA+ TemRA cells. The study, taken as a whole, reports: The study's rarefaction showed incomplete sorted-subset sequencing despite large depth.

The sequence derives from a man aged 18 to 35 in good health. Some clones in this sample may be carry-over from other donors' samples. Material: memory CD8+ T cells from PBMCs. The sample's subset: CD45RO+ cells pooled with CCR7-negative TemRA cells. The chain recombines TRBV7-8 with TRBJ1-2; 7 positions agree with TRBD1. The CDR3 protein is CASSLRGQGGNYGYTF. CDR3 sequence (DNA): TGTGCCAGCAGCTTAAGGGGGCAGGGAGGGAACTATGGCTACACCTTC.